This is a list of T cell receptor beta chains from one sample in a study of cytomegalovirus exposure and HLA in healthy donors. Assay used: immunoSEQ multiplex PCR; TCRdb lists only in-frame clones, some missing. The data show around 180,000 clones, about 80% seen once. Material for sequencing was PBMCs. These receptor sequences come from a woman in her 40s in good health and CMV-seronegative. CDR3s include the opening cysteine and the closing phenylalanine or tryptophan. A D gene is named only where the DNA matches it firmly. Clone size is not always given. Where it is, it says once, few, many or a class for expanded clones.

D gene: -; clone size: -; J gene: TRBJ1-2; V gene: TRBV19; CDR3 DNA: TGTGCCAGTACGGGGTTCTCGGACTATGGCTACACCTTC; CDR3 protein: CASTGFSDYGYTF
D gene: -; clone size: -; J gene: TRBJ2-2; V gene: TRBV6-1; CDR3 DNA: TGTGCCAGCACTGACTCACCACTGTTAGCCGGGGAGCTGTTTTTT; CDR3 protein: CASTDSPLLAGELFF
D gene: TRBD2; clone size: -; J gene: TRBJ2-2; V gene: TRBV30; CDR3 DNA: TGTGCCTTTTGGGAGGGGAACACCGGGGAGCTGTTTTTT; CDR3 protein: CAFWEGNTGELFF
D gene: TRBD2; clone size: -; J gene: TRBJ2-1; V gene: TRBV4-3; CDR3 DNA: TGCGCCAGCAGCCAACCCCGCCCGGGGGGGCAGGGCAATGAGCAGTTCTTC; CDR3 protein: CASSQPRPGGQGNEQFF
D gene: -; clone size: -; J gene: TRBJ1-5; V gene: TRBV7-2; CDR3 DNA: TGTGCCAGCAGCTTAGCTGGACAGAGTCAGCCCCAGCATTTT; CDR3 protein: CASSLAGQSQPQHF
D gene: -; clone size: -; J gene: TRBJ1-1; V gene: TRBV19; CDR3 DNA: TGTGCCAGTAGTATTGTCGCCAGGGCGAACACTGAAGCTTTCTTT; CDR3 protein: CASSIVARANTEAFF
D gene: TRBD2; clone size: -; J gene: TRBJ2-1; V gene: TRBV4-3; CDR3 DNA: TGCGCCAGCAGCGCTACGACTAGCGGGAGCAATGAGCAGTTCTTC; CDR3 protein: CASSATTSGSNEQFF
D gene: TRBD1; clone size: -; J gene: TRBJ2-4; V gene: TRBV7-9; CDR3 DNA: TGTGCCAGCAGCTTCGGACAGGGACAGTACTTC; CDR3 protein: CASSFGQGQYF
D gene: TRBD2; clone size: -; J gene: TRBJ2-3; V gene: TRBV5-4; CDR3 DNA: TGTGCCAGCAGCTTAAGCGCTAGCGGGAGGGTCGGAACAGATACGCAGTATTTT; CDR3 protein: CASSLSASGRVGTDTQYF
D gene: -; clone size: -; J gene: TRBJ1-1; V gene: TRBV5-4; CDR3 DNA: TGTGCCAGCAGCTTCGGGAACACTGAAGCTTTCTTT; CDR3 protein: CASSFGNTEAFF
D gene: TRBD1; clone size: few; J gene: TRBJ1-1; V gene: TRBV29-1; CDR3 DNA: TGCAGCGCGGGACAGCTGAACACTGAAGCTTTCTTT; CDR3 protein: CSAGQLNTEAFF
D gene: TRBD1; clone size: -; J gene: TRBJ2-2; V gene: TRBV5-6; CDR3 DNA: TGTGCCAGCAGCTTATTACGGGACAGATTTTCCGGGGAGCTGTTTTTT; CDR3 protein: CASSLLRDRFSGELFF
D gene: TRBD1; clone size: -; J gene: TRBJ1-3; V gene: TRBV19; CDR3 DNA: TGTGCCAGTAGTATAGGGGACAGGGTTGGAAACACCATATATTTT; CDR3 protein: CASSIGDRVGNTIYF
D gene: -; clone size: -; J gene: TRBJ2-3; V gene: TRBV6-1; CDR3 DNA: TGTGCCAGCAGTGAAGCTCACACCAGGGCGCAGTATTTT; CDR3 protein: CASSEAHTRAQYF
D gene: TRBD1; clone size: -; J gene: TRBJ1-2; V gene: TRBV19; CDR3 DNA: TGTGCCAGTATTCAGTCCGGGACAGGGGTCCCCCCTAACTATGGCTACACCTTC; CDR3 protein: CASIQSGTGVPPNYGYTF
D gene: -; clone size: -; J gene: TRBJ1-2; V gene: TRBV5-6; CDR3 DNA: TGTGCCAGCATCTCCCGGGGGGTAGCTGGCTACACCTTC; CDR3 protein: CASISRGVAGYTF
D gene: -; clone size: -; J gene: TRBJ2-5; V gene: TRBV11-3; CDR3 DNA: TGTGCCAGCAGCGCTGCTCGGGGAAGGACTGAAGAGACCCAGTACTTC; CDR3 protein: CASSAARGRTEETQYF
D gene: TRBD2; clone size: few; J gene: TRBJ2-7; V gene: TRBV6-5; CDR3 DNA: TGTGCCAGCAGTTCTAGCGGGGGGGTCTCCTACGAGCAGTACTTC; CDR3 protein: CASSSSGGVSYEQYF
D gene: -; clone size: -; J gene: TRBJ1-2; V gene: TRBV28; CDR3 DNA: TGTGCCAGCAGTTTATCACCGGTCGAGGGCTACACCTTC; CDR3 protein: CASSLSPVEGYTF
D gene: -; clone size: -; J gene: TRBJ2-1; V gene: TRBV11-3; CDR3 DNA: TGTGCCAGCAGCTTAGGGGTCTCGGGGAGGATCGATGAGCAGTTCTTC; CDR3 protein: CASSLGVSGRIDEQFF
D gene: TRBD1; clone size: once; J gene: TRBJ1-2; V gene: TRBV10-3; CDR3 DNA: TGTGCCATCAGTACCGGGACAGGGATTGTATATGGCTACACCTTC; CDR3 protein: CAISTGTGIVYGYTF
D gene: -; clone size: -; J gene: TRBJ2-1; V gene: TRBV4-3; CDR3 DNA: TGCGCCAGCAGCCAAGGGCTCTCGCAGTTCTTC; CDR3 protein: CASSQGLSQFF
D gene: -; clone size: -; J gene: TRBJ1-3; V gene: TRBV6-1; CDR3 DNA: TGTGCCGGCTCATTACAGGGAGCTGGAAACACCATATATTTT; CDR3 protein: CAGSLQGAGNTIYF